This TCR beta chain was identified in a study of response to subunit inactivated influenza vaccine. MiXCR was run by TCRdb on the RT-PCR reads, yielding one entry per CDR3 protein. The repertoire has more than 700,000 distinct CDR3 sequences, approximately 22% of them found once; the top ten carry roughly 10%. Findings and caveats of the study: New T cells are recruited in small numbers by each seasonal influenza vaccination, according to the authors' suggestion.

This clonotype was picked up a small number of times. No antigen is known for it. The V and J ends lost 8 bases and 3 bases, in that order; junction bases with no gene match: 14. This CDR3 has 16 residues. In germline, CDR1 is MNHNS, CDR2 SASEGT. The chain links TRBV6-1 to TRBJ2-3; 7 nucleotides align to TRBD1. Sequencing was performed on PBMCs from blood, taken around 5 days after vaccination. This TCR came from a man in his forties or fifties who received an inactivated influenza vaccine. The CDR3 here is CASARTGLGGTDTQYF. The CDR3 region has the DNA TGTGCCAGCGCCAGGACAGGCCTAGGGGGTACAGATACGCAGTATTTT.